A selection of T cell receptor beta chains follows, all from one sample in a study of beta chain features in type 1 diabetes. Produced via immunoSEQ multiplex PCR; TCRdb's table is partial and in-frame only. The sample shows roughly 700,000 clones, 10% to 15% of them seen only once. The specimen was naive CD4+ T cells from blood. Source of these receptors: a man aged 18 to 35 with type 1 diabetes. Each CDR3 is given with its conserved first and last residue. A D gene is named only where the DNA matches it firmly. Rows give clone size only sometimes, using once, few, many, or a class for an expanded clone.

cdr3_nt: TGTGCCAGCAGTTTATTGGTGGGAAGCTCCTACAATGAGCAGTTCTTC; cdr3_aa: CASSLLVGSSYNEQFF; clone_size: few; d_call: NA; j_call: TRBJ2-1; v_call: TRBV27
cdr3_nt: TGTGCCTGGACGGTCCGGGGTTTAGCTTTCTTT; cdr3_aa: CAWTVRGLAFF; clone_size: NA; d_call: NA; j_call: TRBJ1-1; v_call: TRBV30
cdr3_nt: TGTGCCAGCAGAGGAAGTCGTCCTGCCACCTACGAGCAGTACTTC; cdr3_aa: CASRGSRPATYEQYF; clone_size: few; d_call: NA; j_call: TRBJ2-7; v_call: TRBV6-1
cdr3_nt: TGCGCCAGCAGCTTTTGGTCAGACCAGGGGGAGACCCAGTACTTC; cdr3_aa: CASSFWSDQGETQYF; clone_size: NA; d_call: NA; j_call: TRBJ2-5; v_call: TRBV5-1
cdr3_nt: TGTGCCAGCAGCATAGGACAGGGGACCAACACCGGGGAGCTGTTTTTT; cdr3_aa: CASSIGQGTNTGELFF; clone_size: NA; d_call: TRBD1; j_call: TRBJ2-2; v_call: TRBV7-9
cdr3_nt: TGTGCCATCAGTGTGTCGTCGGGGGAAAGGAACACTGAAGCTTTCTTT; cdr3_aa: CAISVSSGERNTEAFF; clone_size: NA; d_call: NA; j_call: TRBJ1-1; v_call: TRBV10-3
cdr3_nt: TGTGCCAGCAGCCATAGTGGCGGTCCGGGACTAGCACGCGAGCAGTACTTC; cdr3_aa: CASSHSGGPGLAREQYF; clone_size: few; d_call: TRBD2; j_call: TRBJ2-7; v_call: TRBV7-8
cdr3_nt: TGCAGCGTCTACGGACGGTTGAACACTGAAGCTTTCTTT; cdr3_aa: CSVYGRLNTEAFF; clone_size: NA; d_call: NA; j_call: TRBJ1-1; v_call: TRBV29-1
cdr3_nt: TGTGCCAGCAGCCGGGGACAGGGCAAGAGAGACTATGGCTACACCTTC; cdr3_aa: CASSRGQGKRDYGYTF; clone_size: few; d_call: TRBD1; j_call: TRBJ1-2; v_call: TRBV27
cdr3_nt: TGCAGCACCGGGACAGGGCCCACAGATACGCAGTATTTT; cdr3_aa: CSTGTGPTDTQYF; clone_size: NA; d_call: TRBD1; j_call: TRBJ2-3; v_call: TRBV29-1
cdr3_nt: TGTGCCAGCAGCTTAGCGAAGAGAAAGAAAGAGGGCGATGAGCAGTTCTTC; cdr3_aa: CASSLAKRKKEGDEQFF; clone_size: NA; d_call: NA; j_call: TRBJ2-1; v_call: TRBV7-8
cdr3_nt: TGTGCCAGCTCACCACCGGTCGCGCGGGAACTCTACGAGCAGTACTTC; cdr3_aa: CASSPPVARELYEQYF; clone_size: NA; d_call: NA; j_call: TRBJ2-7; v_call: TRBV18
cdr3_nt: TGTGCCAGTAGTAGGCAGGTCCCAGATACGCAGTATTTT; cdr3_aa: CASSRQVPDTQYF; clone_size: few; d_call: NA; j_call: TRBJ2-3; v_call: TRBV19
cdr3_nt: TGTGCCAGCGCAATACAGGGAACTGGAAACACCATATATTTT; cdr3_aa: CASAIQGTGNTIYF; clone_size: NA; d_call: NA; j_call: TRBJ1-3; v_call: TRBV7-2
cdr3_nt: TGTGCCAGCACCCCCGGGGGTTCTTTAGGCACAGATACGCAGTATTTT; cdr3_aa: CASTPGGSLGTDTQYF; clone_size: few; d_call: NA; j_call: TRBJ2-3; v_call: TRBV28
cdr3_nt: TGTGCCAGCAGCTTAGACTGGTTATTTGGTGACGGGGAGCTGTTTTTT; cdr3_aa: CASSLDWLFGDGELFF; clone_size: few; d_call: NA; j_call: TRBJ2-2; v_call: TRBV7-9
cdr3_nt: TGTGCCAGCAGCCCCGGGCCAAACATAAACTATGGCTACACCTTC; cdr3_aa: CASSPGPNINYGYTF; clone_size: few; d_call: NA; j_call: TRBJ1-2; v_call: TRBV9
cdr3_nt: TGTGCCAGCAGCTCCGAGGGACCGTATGGCTACACCTTC; cdr3_aa: CASSSEGPYGYTF; clone_size: few; d_call: NA; j_call: TRBJ1-2; v_call: TRBV7-9
cdr3_nt: TGTGCCACTCAGGAATACACAAACACCATATATTTT; cdr3_aa: CATQEYTNTIYF; clone_size: NA; d_call: NA; j_call: TRBJ1-3; v_call: TRBV6-6
cdr3_nt: TGCGCCAGCAGCTTTAGCGGGGAGGGAGATACGCAGTATTTT; cdr3_aa: CASSFSGEGDTQYF; clone_size: NA; d_call: TRBD2; j_call: TRBJ2-3; v_call: TRBV5-1
cdr3_nt: TGTGCCATCAGTACAACAGATACGCAGTATTTT; cdr3_aa: CAISTTDTQYF; clone_size: few; d_call: NA; j_call: TRBJ2-3; v_call: TRBV10-3
cdr3_nt: TGTGCCAGCAGCCGGACAGGGAAGGGGGAGACCCAGTACTTC; cdr3_aa: CASSRTGKGETQYF; clone_size: NA; d_call: TRBD1; j_call: TRBJ2-5; v_call: TRBV11-1
cdr3_nt: TGTGCCAGCAGCCCCGCCGGGCGGAGCACAGATACGCAGTATTTT; cdr3_aa: CASSPAGRSTDTQYF; clone_size: few; d_call: NA; j_call: TRBJ2-3; v_call: TRBV14
cdr3_nt: TGTGCCATCAACCTCAGAGGGGGTGGAGGCTACACCTTC; cdr3_aa: CAINLRGGGGYTF; clone_size: few; d_call: NA; j_call: TRBJ1-2; v_call: TRBV10-3
cdr3_nt: TGCGCCAGCAGCTTGGTTGGGCAGGGAAGCTCCTACAATGAGCAGTTCTTC; cdr3_aa: CASSLVGQGSSYNEQFF; clone_size: NA; d_call: NA; j_call: TRBJ2-1; v_call: TRBV5-1